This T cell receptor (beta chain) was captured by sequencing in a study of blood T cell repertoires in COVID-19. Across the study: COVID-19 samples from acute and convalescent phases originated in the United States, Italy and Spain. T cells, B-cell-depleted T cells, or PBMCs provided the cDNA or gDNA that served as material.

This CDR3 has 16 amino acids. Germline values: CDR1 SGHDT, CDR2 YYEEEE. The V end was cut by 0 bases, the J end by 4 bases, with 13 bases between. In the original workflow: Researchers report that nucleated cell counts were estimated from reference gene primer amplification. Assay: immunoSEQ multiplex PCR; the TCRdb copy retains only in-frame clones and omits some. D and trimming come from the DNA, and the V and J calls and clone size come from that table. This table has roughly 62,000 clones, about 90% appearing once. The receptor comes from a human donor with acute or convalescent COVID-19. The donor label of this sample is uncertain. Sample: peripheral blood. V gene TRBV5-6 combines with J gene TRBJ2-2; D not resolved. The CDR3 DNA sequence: TGTGCCAGCAGCTTGGGATCAGCGCCGGGCACCGGGGAGCTGTTTTTT. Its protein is CASSLGSAPGTGELFF.